This T cell receptor (beta chain) was sequenced for a study of T cell responses to AZD1222 COVID-19 vaccine (dated by TCRdb to about 2021). For the study in its entirety: A total of about 230 trial participants underwent TCR sequencing, of whom some 210 received two doses of AZD1222 and around 26 received two doses of the MenACWY control vaccine. Trial participants were enrolled by age into subgroups of 18-55, 56-69 and 70-plus years, and approximately 150, 30 and 60 TCR-sequenced participants, respectively, were included in these subgroups.

The CDR3 regions of human TCRbeta chains were analyzed by immunosequencing. In the source study's methods: Repertoire TCRs were matched against a reference library of SARS-CoV-2-specific TCRs generated with the MIRA antigen-specificity platform. Breadth was defined as the fraction of unique TCRs that were SARS-CoV-2-associated. Depth was defined as the fraction of total T cells that were SARS-CoV-2-associated. Using the MIRA data, every spike-specific TCR was mapped to the spike region that the TCR reacted to and assigned to either a CD4 or a CD8 class. Log10-transformed breadth and depth values were compared by one-way ANOVA with Sidak's multiple comparisons tests. TCRdb stores this immuneACCESS table with in-frame sequences only. Part of the clones is absent; in the studies checked, under half of the shortfall reflects unresolved V genes, and no reason is known for the rest. Clone size and the V and J calls come from that table; the DNA yielded D and trimming. This sample has roughly 180,000 clones in its table, and roughly nine tenths of those were observed once. The ten most abundant clones make up approximately 1.7% of the sample.

On the study overall, not on this receptor specifically: Spike-specific TCR breadth and depth rose significantly after two AZD1222 doses compared with day 0 and with MenACWY recipients. Reportedly, almost half of the unique spike-specific TCRs recognized epitopes lying outside the regions that are mutated in the B.1.351 and B.1.1.7 variants. Conclusions about previously exposed vaccinees were limited because only six AZD1222 recipients were SARS-CoV-2 seropositive at baseline. Because no day 14 peak-response samples were available, the repertoires could be characterized only after the peak T cell response. In the small 56-69-year group, the increase in depth fell short of significance, most likely because of low power. Most participants were white British and females outnumbered males, and the authors suggested that clonal diversity may have been underestimated. Vaccine-associated CD4 TCRs spanned the whole spike protein, with dominant responses in regions 160-218 and 743-854.

The sample's time point, from its label and the paper: about 28 days (+/-7) after the second vaccine dose. AZD1222 recipients with second doses at about 4 weeks or about 12 weeks were pooled, because spike-specific TCR depth and breadth did not differ between schedules. The vaccinee samples were drawn from two UK trials, COV001 and COV002, one of which was a single-blind randomized controlled phase 2/3 trial testing AZD1222 (ChAdOx1 nCoV-19) in healthy adults. For TCRbeta chain sequencing, PBMC samples from trial participants were taken at day 0 and at day 28 after the second dose. Comments on this clone: It lacks a known antigen. One base away there is no much larger clone; base qualities are not given.

The germline V gene encodes CDR1 KGHDR and CDR2 SFDVKD. V sheds 3 bases and J sheds 5 bases, leaving 16 bases between their ends. Its CDR3 holds 16 amino acids, cysteine through phenylalanine. The sequence is cut down to CDR3 DNA, 48 bases in frame from base 1. The chain is assembled from TRBV24-1 and TRBJ2-1; the D segment could be TRBD2, given 6 matching bases. The sample was peripheral blood, taken 28 days after the second AZD1222 dose. This receptor was identified in an adult who received the AZD1222 COVID-19 vaccine. The DNA reads as follows: TGTGCCACCAGTGATCCCCGGGACTCGATCAACAATGAGCAGTTCTTC. The encoded protein is CATSDPRDSINNEQFF.